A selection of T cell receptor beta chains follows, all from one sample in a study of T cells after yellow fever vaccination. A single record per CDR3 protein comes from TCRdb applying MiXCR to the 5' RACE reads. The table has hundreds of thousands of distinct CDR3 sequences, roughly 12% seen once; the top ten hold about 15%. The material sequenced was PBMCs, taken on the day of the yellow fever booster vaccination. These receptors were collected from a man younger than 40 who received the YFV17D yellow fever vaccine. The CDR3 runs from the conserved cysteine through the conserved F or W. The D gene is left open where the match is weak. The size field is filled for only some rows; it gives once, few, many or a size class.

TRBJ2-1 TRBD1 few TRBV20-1 TGCAGTGCTAGAGGACAGGGCGGCTCCTACAATGAGCAGTTCTTC CSARGQGGSYNEQFF
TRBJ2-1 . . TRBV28 TGTGCCAGCAGTTCCGGGGGATTAAGGTCCAATGAGCAGTTCTTC CASSSGGLRSNEQFF
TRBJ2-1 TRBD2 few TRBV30 TGTGCCTGGAGTACCGGACTAGCGGGCTACAATGAGCAGTTCTTC CAWSTGLAGYNEQFF
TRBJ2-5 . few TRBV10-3 TGTGCCATCAGTGGAGACTTTTTACAGGAGACCCAGTACTTC CAISGDFLQETQYF
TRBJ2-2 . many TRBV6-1 TGTGCCAGCAGTCCTAGTCGAATCAACACCGGGGAGCTGTTTTTT CASSPSRINTGELFF
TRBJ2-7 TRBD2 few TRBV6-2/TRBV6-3 TGTGCCAGCAGTTACTTTGGGACTAGCTCTAGCGAGCAGTACTTC CASSYFGTSSSEQYF
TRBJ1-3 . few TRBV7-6 TGTGCCAGCAGGCGACAGAGCTCTGGAAACACCATATATTTT CASRRQSSGNTIYF
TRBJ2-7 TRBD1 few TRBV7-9 TGTGCCAGCCTCCGACAGGGGAGCTACGAGCAGTACTTC CASLRQGSYEQYF
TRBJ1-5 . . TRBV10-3 TGTGCCATCAGTGAGTCGACCGGGGGTATGGGCAATCAGCCCCAGCATTTT CAISESTGGMGNQPQHF
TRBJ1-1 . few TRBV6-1 TGTGCCAGACCCTGGACGGAGCCTTTTCGGAACACTGAAGCTTTCTTT CARPWTEPFRNTEAFF
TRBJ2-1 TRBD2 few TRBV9 TGTGCCAGCAGCGGGGGGTTGCGGGAGATTTCCAATGAGCAGTTCTTC CASSGGLREISNEQFF
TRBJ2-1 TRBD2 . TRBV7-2 TGTGCCAGCAGCTCCTCTAGCGGGCCCTACAATGAGCAGTTCTTC CASSSSSGPYNEQFF
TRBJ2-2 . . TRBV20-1 TGCAGTGCTAGTGAGACCCCCACCCGGGAGCTGTTTTTT CSASETPTRELFF
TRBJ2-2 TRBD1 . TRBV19 TGTGCCAGTAGGGGACAGCAGAACACCGGGGAGCTGTTTTTT CASRGQQNTGELFF
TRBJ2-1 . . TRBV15 TGTGCCACCAGCAGAGTGGGGCCGGAATGGTTCTTC CATSRVGPEWFF
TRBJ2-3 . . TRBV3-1 TGTGCCAGCAGCCAAGAGGCCTCCATCCCACCGCAGTATTTT CASSQEASIPPQYF
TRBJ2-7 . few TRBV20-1 TGCAGTGCTCCGGGATTGCAGTACTTC CSAPGLQYF
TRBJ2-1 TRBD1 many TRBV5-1 TGCGCCAGCAGCGGAGGACAGGGGCTCTACAATGAGCAGTTCTTC CASSGGQGLYNEQFF
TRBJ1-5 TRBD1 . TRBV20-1 TGCAGTGCTTTCACAGGGGAACAGCCCCAGCATTTT CSAFTGEQPQHF
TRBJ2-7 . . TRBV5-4 TGTGCCAGCAGCCGGGACTCTTCATCGCGCTACGAGCAGTACTTC CASSRDSSSRYEQYF
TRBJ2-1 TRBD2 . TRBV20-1 TGCAGTGTTGAGCCACTAGGCGGGGGCTCCTACAATGAGCAGTTCTTC CSVEPLGGGSYNEQFF
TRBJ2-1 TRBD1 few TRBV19 TGTGCCAGTAGTACAACGGACAGGCTCCCATACAATGAGCAGTTCTTC CASSTTDRLPYNEQFF
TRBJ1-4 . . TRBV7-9 TGTGCCAGCAGCTTACGGACAGTAGCTGAAAAACTGTTTTTT CASSLRTVAEKLFF
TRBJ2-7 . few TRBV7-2 TGTGCCAGCGCGGACGGACATGGAATCTACGAGCAGTACTTC CASADGHGIYEQYF
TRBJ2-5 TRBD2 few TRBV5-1 TGCGCCAGCAGCTCACGGGCTAGCGGTTTCCAAGAGACCCAGTACTTC CASSSRASGFQETQYF
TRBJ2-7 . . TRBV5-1 TGCGCCAGCAGCTTGGTATCCGGGAGCACCTACGAGCAGTACTTC CASSLVSGSTYEQYF
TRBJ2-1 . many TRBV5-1 TGTGCCAGCAGTCTGGACTCTAGCTCCTACAATGAGCAGTTCTTC CASSLDSSSYNEQFF
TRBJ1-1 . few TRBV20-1 TGCAGTGCTAGAGTTGGGGCAGCAGGTTTTGGCACTGAAGCTTTCTTT CSARVGAAGFGTEAFF
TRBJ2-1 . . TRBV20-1 TGCAGTGCCAGGAATAGCGTAGAGCAGTTCTTC CSARNSVEQFF
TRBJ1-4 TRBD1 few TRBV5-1 TGCGCCAGCAGCGATCCGAGGGACAGGGCTGAAAAACTGTTTTTT CASSDPRDRAEKLFF
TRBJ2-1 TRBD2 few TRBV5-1 TGCGCCAGCAGCCACCTCAGCGGGAACAATGAGCAGTTCTTC CASSHLSGNNEQFF
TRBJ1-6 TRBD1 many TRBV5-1 TGCGCCAGCAGCTTACAGGGGGAATTTTCACCCCTCCACTTT CASSLQGEFSPLHF
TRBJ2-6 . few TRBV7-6 TGTGCCAGCCTACACAAGAGGCCGTCTGGGGCCAACGTCCTGACTTTC CASLHKRPSGANVLTF
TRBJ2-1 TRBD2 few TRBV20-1 TGCAGTGCTAGAGATCTGAGCGGGAGGGCCCGCACCTACAATGAGCAGTTCTTC CSARDLSGRARTYNEQFF
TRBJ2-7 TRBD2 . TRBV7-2 TGTGCCAGCAGCTTGGGGACTAGCGGGTCTACCTACGAGCAGTACTTC CASSLGTSGSTYEQYF
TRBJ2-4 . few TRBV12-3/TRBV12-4 TGTGCCAGCAGTTCGCGACGGGTGGGGAACATTCAGTACTTC CASSSRRVGNIQYF
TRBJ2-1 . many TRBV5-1 TGCGCCAGCAGCTTGTCCAGCGCAGGCTACAATGAGCAGTTCTTC CASSLSSAGYNEQFF
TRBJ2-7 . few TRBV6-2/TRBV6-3 TGTGCCAGCAGTAGAACCCGGACTTCCTACGAGCAGTACTTC CASSRTRTSYEQYF
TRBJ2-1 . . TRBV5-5 TGTGCCAGCAGCTCATTCTTGGGGGGCTACAATGAGCAGTTCTTC CASSSFLGGYNEQFF
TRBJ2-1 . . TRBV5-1 TGCGCCAGCAGCTTGGGGGTCCCCGGGCCCAATGAGCAGTTCTTC CASSLGVPGPNEQFF
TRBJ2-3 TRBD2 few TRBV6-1 TGTGCCAGCATATCTAGCGGGTTAGATACGCAGTATTTT CASISSGLDTQYF
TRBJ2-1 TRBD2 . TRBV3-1 TGTGCCAGCAGCCAAGTGGGGGGAGGGCTAAATGAGCAGTTCTTC CASSQVGGGLNEQFF
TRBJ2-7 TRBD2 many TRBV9 TGTGCCAGCAGCCCGGGACTAGCGGGATATCAGTTCTACGAGCAGTACTTC CASSPGLAGYQFYEQYF
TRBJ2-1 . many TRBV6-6 TGTGCCAGCAGCCCTGGGGTTCATGAGCAGTTCTTC CASSPGVHEQFF
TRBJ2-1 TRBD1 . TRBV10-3 TGTGCCATCAAAGGTGGACAGGTGATGAATGAGCAGTTCTTC CAIKGGQVMNEQFF
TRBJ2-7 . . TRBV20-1 TGCAGTGCGGCCCCGAGGGGTTCCTACGAGCAGTACTTC CSAAPRGSYEQYF
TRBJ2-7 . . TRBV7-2 TGTGCCAGCAGCTTCGGCGACCGGGTCAGGACGAGCGAGCAGTACTTC CASSFGDRVRTSEQYF
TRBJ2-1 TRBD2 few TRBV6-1 TGTGCCAGCAGCACGACTAGCGGGTATCCACATGAGCAGTTCTTC CASSTTSGYPHEQFF
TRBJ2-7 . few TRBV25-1 TGTGCCTCCGCCTCAGGGTTAAGCTCTTATCCGGTTTCCGAGCAGTACTTC CASASGLSSYPVSEQYF
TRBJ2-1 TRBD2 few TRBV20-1 TGCAGTGCTAGAGGGTCGGGCGCGGGAGGGTCCTACAATGAGCAGTTCTTC CSARGSGAGGSYNEQFF